Shown below are 9 T cell receptor beta chains from a single sample sequenced in a study of T cell responses to AZD1222 COVID-19 vaccine. Measured with immunoSEQ multiplex PCR; TCRdb has only the in-frame clones, and not every one. The sample contains 97,000 or so clones, 88% of which appear only once. Sequencing was performed on peripheral blood, taken on day 0 of AZD1222 vaccination. The receptors were sampled from an adult in good health.

The chain employs TRBV27 and TRBJ1-2, with TRBD1 matching 7 bases. CDR3 length: 13 amino acids. Germline V gene sequence: CDR1 MNHEY, CDR2 SMNVEV (reference sequence). The J segment lost 7 bases and the V segment lost 0 bases, leaving 2 bases of the junction unmatched. In DNA, the CDR3 is TGTGCCAGCAGTTTATCAGGGGGCACTGGCTACACCTTC. Translation: CASSLSGGTGYTF.

CDR3 in DNA: TGTGCCAGCAGTGTGGCTAGCGGCTCCTACAATGAGCAGTTCTTC. It translates to CASSVASGSYNEQFF. The chain uses TRBV6-4 and TRBJ2-1; 7 bases match TRBD2. This CDR3 region has 15 residues. V lost 4 bases and J lost 0; bases outside the gene matches: 3. Germline values: CDR1 MRHNA, CDR2 SNTAGT.

V gene TRBV7-9 combines with J gene TRBJ2-5; 9 bases map to TRBD1. This CDR3 comprises 14 residues. CDR1 and CDR2 from the germline V gene are SEHNR and FQNEAQ (reference sequence). V lost 4 bases to trimming and J lost 3 bases; unmatched junction nucleotides: 3. As DNA, the CDR3 is TGTGCCAGCAGCTCCCGGGACAGGGAAGAGACCCAGTACTTC. Protein: CASSSRDREETQYF. The full variable domain, rest sourced from reference TRBV7-9 and TRBJ2-5, is DTGVSQNPRHKITKRGQNVTFRCDPISEHNRLYWYRQTLGQGPEFLTYFQNEAQLEKSRLLSDRFSAERPKGSFSTLEIQRTEQGDSAMYLCASSSRDREETQYFGPGTRLLVL.

The V call is TRBV24-1, the J call TRBJ1-5, with D maybe TRBD1 (5 bases). The germline CDR1 and CDR2 sequences are KGHDR and SFDVKD. The V and J ends lost 3 bases and 2 bases respectively, with 10 bases between them. The CDR3 extends over 15 amino acids. The CDR3 sequence is CATSDPGQGNQPQHF. CDR3 sequence (DNA): TGTGCCACCAGTGATCCCGGACAAGGCAATCAGCCCCAGCATTTT.

J is TRBJ2-7 and V is TRBV7-2; D uncertain. Germline V gene sequence: CDR1 SGHTA, CDR2 FQGNSA. V lost 1 base and J 3 bases, leaving 7 bases between the germline ends. CDR3 length: 13 residues. CDR3: CASSLGGGYEQYF. CDR3 nucleotides: TGTGCCAGCAGCTTAGGCGGCGGCTACGAGCAGTACTTC.

The chain is built from TRBV11-3 and TRBJ2-1, with a possible D match to TRBD2 (6 bases). This CDR3 spans 14 amino acids. V lost 5 bases and J lost 8, with 16 bases in between. Germline CDR1 is SGHNT and CDR2 is YENEEA. CDR3 coding DNA: TGTGCCAGCAGCCGGACCGCTAGCGTTTATGAGCAGTTCTTC. As protein: CASSRTASVYEQFF.

This rearrangement joins TRBV3-1 (or the pseudogene TRBV3-2) to TRBJ2-1; 9 nucleotides line up with TRBD1. The V gene end was trimmed by 1 base and the J gene end by 10 bases; junction bases not matched to a gene: 11. Germline V gene sequence: CDR1 LGHDT, CDR2 YNNKEL (reference sequence). The CDR3 spans 16 residues. CDR3 protein: CASSQAFRDRVKEQFF. The CDR3 DNA is TGTGCCAGCAGCCAAGCCTTCCGGGACAGGGTTAAGGAGCAGTTCTTC.

This chain uses TRBV5-1 with TRBJ1-1; 8 bases are a match to TRBD1. The germline CDR1 and CDR2 sequences are SGHRS and YFSETQ. With 4 bases clipped from V and 12 bases from J, the junction kept 8 bases outside the gene matches. The CDR3 sequence is 12 residues long. This chain's CDR3 is CASSGRQGLPFF. DNA for the CDR3: TGCGCCAGCAGCGGAAGACAGGGGCTGCCTTTCTTT. Filled out from reference TRBV5-1 and TRBJ1-1, the complete variable domain reads KAGVTQTPRYLIKTRGQQVTLSCSPISGHRSVSWYQQTPGQGLQFLFEYFSETQRNKGNFPGRFSGRQFSNSRSEMNVSTLELGDSALYLCASSGRQGLPFFGQGTRLTVV.

This chain uses TRBV30 with TRBJ1-1; D is ambiguous. V was trimmed by 0 bases and J by 1 base, leaving 3 bases between them. The CDR3 contains 12 residues. Germline V CDR1 and CDR2: GTSNPN, SVGIG (reference sequence). The CDR3 sequence is CAWSVGNTEAFF. The CDR3 DNA follows: TGTGCCTGGAGTGTCGGGAACACTGAAGCTTTCTTT. The variable domain in full, completed from reference TRBV30 and TRBJ1-1, reads SQTIHQWPATLVQPVGSPLSLECTVEGTSNPNLYWYRQAAGRGLQLLFYSVGIGQISSEVPQNLSASRPQDRQFILSSKKLLLSDSGFYLCAWSVGNTEAFFGQGTRLTVV.